Below, 19 T cell receptor beta chains from the same sample are listed, as sequenced in a study of cytomegalovirus exposure and HLA in healthy donors. Method: immunoSEQ multiplex PCR; TCRdb's copy keeps in-frame clones and lacks some. The data contain approximately 100,000 clones, around 90% of them singletons. Sequencing used PBMCs. The source is a woman aged 30 to 39 in good health and CMV-seronegative.

Here the CDR3 reads CASSALAGGPYEQYF. CDR3 nucleotides: TGTGCCAGCAGCGCACTAGCGGGAGGCCCCTACGAGCAGTACTTC. The chain uses TRBV7-3 and TRBJ2-7, with 12 bases fitting TRBD2. Trimming took 5 bases from V and 2 from J; bases not matched to a gene: 4. The CDR3 has 15 amino acids. The germline CDR1 and CDR2 sequences are SGHTA and FQGTGA.

The chain uses TRBV18 and TRBJ2-7, with 10 bases aligning to TRBD1. CDR3 length: 14 amino acids. Looked up from germline, CDR1 is KGHSH and CDR2 is LQKENI. V shed 3 bases and J 4 bases; nucleotides not matched to a gene: 3. For the CDR3, the DNA is TGTGCCAGCTCACCCATGGACAGGGGGTACGAGCAGTACTTC. Encoded protein: CASSPMDRGYEQYF.

The V and J genes are TRBV23-1 and TRBJ1-2, with 7 bases fitting TRBD1. TRBV23-1 is noted as an ORF with a role that remains uncertain. The CDR3 extends over 15 amino acids. J gave up 6 bases and V 3 bases, and 10 bases lay outside the gene matches. The DNA for the CDR3 is TGCGCCAGCAGTCACGACGAAAGGGGGCTGAATGGCTACACCTTC. Translation gives CASSHDERGLNGYTF.

This clone was counted ten times or more. The V gene is TRBV15, the J gene TRBJ1-5; 8 positions agree with TRBD1. The CDR3 is 14 amino acids. V lost 3 bases to trimming and J lost 6 bases; unmatched junction nucleotides: 4. CDR1 and CDR2 from the germline V gene are LNHNV and YYDKDF (reference sequence). CDR3 sequence (DNA): TGTGCCACCAGCAGGGACAGGGTGGGTCAGCCCCAGCATTTT. Its translation: CATSRDRVGQPQHF.

This clone is a singleton in its sample. The gene calls are TRBV25-1 and TRBJ2-5, with TRBD2 matching over 7 bases. The CDR3 has 17 residues. Germline CDR1 reads MGHDK; CDR2 reads SYGVNS. The ends lost 8 bases at V and 5 bases at J; junction bases unmatched: 20. CDR3 loop: CASLPPFAAGRGETQYF. In DNA, the CDR3 is TGTGCCAGCCTTCCCCCCTTCGCGGCAGGGCGGGGGGAGACCCAGTACTTC. The full variable domain, rest sourced from reference TRBV25-1 and TRBJ2-5, is EADIYQTPRYLVIGTGKKITLECSQTMGHDKMYWYQQDPGMELHLIHYSYGVNSTEKGDLSSESTVSRIRTEHFPLTLESARPSHTSQYLCASLPPFAAGRGETQYFGPGTRLLVL.

The chain uses TRBV29-1 and TRBJ1-4; TRBD1 matches at 7 bases. The germline V gene has CDR1 SQVTM and CDR2 ANQGSEA. CDR3 length equals 14 residues. V shed 5 bases, J shed 4 bases, and the junction held 7 bases outside the gene matches. The CDR3 DNA reads as TGCAGCGTTCACGGGACAGCCGATAATGAAAAACTGTTTTTT. This translates into CSVHGTADNEKLFF.

The chain joins TRBV11-1 to TRBJ2-7, with 7 bases matching TRBD1. The germline V gene encodes CDR1 SGHAT and CDR2 FQDESV (reference sequence). Trimming took 4 bases from V and 3 from J; bases not matched to a gene: 3. The CDR3 has 13 residues. The CDR3 here is CASSYAGGYEQYF. CDR3 coding DNA: TGTGCCAGCAGCTATGCAGGGGGCTACGAGCAGTACTTC.

The chain links TRBV7-2 to TRBJ1-2; TRBD1 aligns across 7 bases. The CDR3 covers 13 residues. Trimming cost V 6 bases and J 5 bases; bases outside gene matches: 6. Per the germline V gene, CDR1 is SGHTA and CDR2 is FQGNSA. CDR3 sequence: CASSSGTAYGYTF. DNA for the CDR3: TGTGCCAGCAGTTCAGGGACAGCTTATGGCTACACCTTC.

This rearrangement joins TRBV18 to TRBJ1-6, with D possibly TRBD1 on 6 matching bases. Germline V gives CDR1 KGHSH, CDR2 LQKENI. V was clipped by 6 bases and J by 7 bases, with 10 bases between them. This CDR3 has 13 residues. CDR3: CASSGQTNSPLHF. DNA of the CDR3: TGTGCCAGCTCCGGACAGACAAATTCACCCCTCCACTTT.

This clone has a handful of counts. The chain combines TRBV28 with TRBJ1-2; 7 nucleotides match TRBD1. Losses at the gene ends were 5 bases for V and 4 bases for J; bases not matched to a gene: 10. Looked up from germline, CDR1 is MDHEN and CDR2 is SYDVKM. This CDR3 comprises 15 residues. The CDR3: CASSPITRGAYGYTF. CDR3 DNA sequence: TGTGCCAGCAGTCCCATTACCAGGGGGGCCTATGGCTACACCTTC.

Regarding this clone: The identical CDR3 is also encoded by other nucleotide sequences in the sample. The chain employs TRBV28 and TRBJ1-2; the D is unclear. This CDR3 is 12 amino acids long. The V gene lost 2 bases and the J gene lost 5 bases, with 6 bases spanning the gap. Per germline, CDR1 MDHEN and CDR2 SYDVKM. This CDR3 is CASSLSGYGYTF. As DNA, the CDR3 is TGTGCCAGCAGTTTAAGCGGGTATGGCTACACCTTC.

V is TRBV7-2 and J is TRBJ2-4, with TRBD2 matching 8 bases. The CDR3 is made up of 17 amino acids. Trimming removed 4 bases from V and 9 bases from J; junction bases left unmatched: 17. Germline values: CDR1 SGHTA, CDR2 FQGNSA. As DNA, the CDR3 is TGTGCCAGCAGCTCCCCACTAGACGGGAGGGCCAGGAGCATTCAGTACTTC. Amino acid sequence: CASSSPLDGRARSIQYF.

The chain is built from TRBV5-1 and TRBJ2-7; TRBD1 matches at 8 bases. Germline trimming cut 5 bases from V and 3 bases from J; bases unmatched to any gene: 7. This CDR3 has 14 residues. CDR1 is SGHRS, CDR2 YFSETQ, per germline. The CDR3 bases are TGCGCCAGCAGGTGGGAGACAGGGGTCTACGAGCAGTACTTC. It specifies CASRWETGVYEQYF.

The rearrangement uses TRBV7-3 and TRBJ1-6, with D hard to call. The CDR3 has 13 residues. Trimming took 5 bases from V and 8 from J, leaving 10 bases between them. Germline V gene sequence: CDR1 SGHTA, CDR2 FQGTGA. CDR3: CASSRTRDSPLHF. The CDR3 coding sequence is TGTGCCAGCAGCCGAACGAGGGATTCACCCCTCCACTTT.

This clone was found many times. The CDR3 sequence: CASSGRGGSTDTQYF. Here the CDR3 DNA reads TGTGCCAGCAGTGGACGGGGGGGCAGCACAGATACGCAGTATTTT. The genes are TRBV25-1 and TRBJ2-3; TRBD2 matches 8 bases. V was pared by 4 bases and J by 0 bases, with 3 bases of the junction left unmatched. Germline V gene lookup returns CDR1 MGHDK and CDR2 SYGVNS. The CDR3 runs 15 residues.

The rearrangement uses TRBV19 and TRBJ1-2; 8 bases fit TRBD1. CDR3 length: 15 amino acids. CDR1 and CDR2 (germline): LNHDA, SQIVND (reference sequence). Trimming at V came to 3 bases and at J to 4 bases, leaving 7 bases not matched to a gene. Here the CDR3 DNA reads TGTGCCAGTAGTATTTCAGGGGGCCAAGGCTATGGCTACACCTTC. It specifies CASSISGGQGYGYTF. Based on the CDR3 plus reference TRBV19 and TRBJ1-2, the full variable domain is DGGITQSPKYLFRKEGQNVTLSCEQNLNHDAMYWYRQDPGQGLRLIYYSQIVNDFQKGDIAEGYSVSREKKESFPLTVTSAQKNPTAFYLCASSISGGQGYGYTFGSGTRLTVV.

The chain joins TRBV9 to TRBJ1-3; tentatively, D is TRBD1 (5 bases). Germline values: CDR1 SGDLS, CDR2 YYNGEE. Between the trimmed V and J ends, which lost 4 bases and 0 bases, there was a span of 14 bases. The CDR3 consists of 16 residues. CDR3 loop: CASSWGGPYSGNTIYF. The CDR3 nucleotides are TGTGCCAGCAGCTGGGGGGGACCCTACTCTGGAAACACCATATATTTT.

This clone has more than one count but fewer than ten. The chain couples TRBV9 to TRBJ1-2; TRBD1 is a possible D gene (5 bases). The V end was cut by 0 bases, the J end by 8 bases, with 11 bases between. This CDR3 is 13 amino acids long. Germline-derived CDR1 and CDR2 are SGDLS and YYNGEE. The CDR3 spells CASSVDGGWGYTF. In DNA, the CDR3 is TGTGCCAGCAGCGTAGACGGGGGTTGGGGCTACACCTTC.

The chain carries TRBV18 and TRBJ2-5, with 9 positions matching TRBD1. V was clipped by 3 bases and J by 4 bases; unmatched bases: 3. The CDR3 runs 14 residues. Germline CDR1 is KGHSH and CDR2 is LQKENI. The chain's CDR3 is CASSPPGQGETQYF. CDR3 nucleotides: TGTGCCAGCTCACCCCCGGGACAGGGAGAGACCCAGTACTTC.